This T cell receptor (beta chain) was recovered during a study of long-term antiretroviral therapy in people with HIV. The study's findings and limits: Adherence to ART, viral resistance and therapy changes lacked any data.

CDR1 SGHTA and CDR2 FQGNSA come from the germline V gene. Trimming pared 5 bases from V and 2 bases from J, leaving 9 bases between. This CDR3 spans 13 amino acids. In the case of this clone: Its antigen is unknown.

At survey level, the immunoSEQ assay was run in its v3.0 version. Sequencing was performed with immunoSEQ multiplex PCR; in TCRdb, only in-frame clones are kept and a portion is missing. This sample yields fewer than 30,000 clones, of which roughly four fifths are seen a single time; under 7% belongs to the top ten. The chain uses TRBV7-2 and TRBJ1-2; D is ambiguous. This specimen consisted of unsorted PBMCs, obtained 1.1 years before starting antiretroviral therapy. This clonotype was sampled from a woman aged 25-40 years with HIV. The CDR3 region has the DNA TGTGCCAGCAGCCCCGACGGGAACTATGGCTACACCTTC. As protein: CASSPDGNYGYTF.